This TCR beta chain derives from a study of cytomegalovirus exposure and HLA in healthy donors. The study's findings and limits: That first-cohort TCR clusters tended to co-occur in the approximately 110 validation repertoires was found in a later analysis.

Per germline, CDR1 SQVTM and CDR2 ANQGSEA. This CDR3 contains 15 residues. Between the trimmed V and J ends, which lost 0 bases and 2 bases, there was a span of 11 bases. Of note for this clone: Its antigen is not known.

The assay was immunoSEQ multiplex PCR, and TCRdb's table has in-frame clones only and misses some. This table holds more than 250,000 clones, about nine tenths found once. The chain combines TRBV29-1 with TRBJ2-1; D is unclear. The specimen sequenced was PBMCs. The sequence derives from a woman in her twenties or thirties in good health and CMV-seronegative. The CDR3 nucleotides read TGCAGCGTTGAAGAGGGTAATGATGCCTACAATGAGCAGTTCTTC. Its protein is CSVEEGNDAYNEQFF.